Here is one T cell receptor (beta chain) with its context. The antigen remains undetermined. With 60 Vbeta and 13 Jbeta primers, the PCR was carried out. Authors' analysis steps: Later, tens of millions of unique TCR beta chains were counted in an analysis, and roughly 10 million of them were shared. Sequencing used immunoSEQ multiplex PCR; TCRdb keeps in-frame clones, though not all of them. D and trimming were read from the DNA, whereas the V and J calls and clone size are those reported in that table. The repertoire has around 72,000 clones, roughly 79% of them found once; the top ten carry around 6%. These data originate in a study of cytomegalovirus exposure and HLA in healthy donors. Whole-study context: Within the Caucasian-associated ancestry cluster were roughly 79% of the roughly 400 genotyped donors. General study results and limits: Specificity of three CMV-associated chains for CMV antigens was verified in vitro. Fewer N-insertions (relative to the 666-donor mean) were reportedly seen in an Asian-associated ancestry cluster in a later analysis.

V was pared by 5 bases and J by 5 bases, with 12 bases of the junction left unmatched. Looked up from germline, CDR1 is SNHLY and CDR2 is FYNNEI. The CDR3 loop spans 17 amino acids. V and J are TRBV2 and TRBJ1-2; 12 bases map to TRBD1. This clonotype originated in a man aged 45 to 65 in good health and CMV-seronegative. Sequenced input: PBMCs. The CDR3 bases are TGTGCCAGCAGTCTCGGTGGGACAGGGGGCTATGGGTATGGCTACACCTTC. It codes for CASSLGGTGGYGYGYTF. The full variable domain, its missing parts supplied by reference TRBV2 and TRBJ1-2, is EPEVTQTPSHQVTQMGQEVILRCVPISNHLYFYWYRQILGQKVEFLVSFYNNEISEKSEIFDDQFSVERPDGSNFTLKIRSTKLEDSAMYFCASSLGGTGGYGYGYTFGSGTRLTVV.